This entry lists 32 T cell receptor beta chains sequenced from one sample in a study of glioma-infiltrating T cells after dendritic cell vaccination. The protocol was immunoSEQ multiplex PCR, while the TCRdb copy is restricted to in-frame clones and leaves out a portion. The table has around 100,000 clones, roughly four fifths seen once; the top ten hold over 9.5%. Material: blood, obtained before dendritic cell vaccination. These receptors were obtained from a human donor with glioblastoma.

The chain employs TRBV7-6 and TRBJ2-7; the D gene is possibly TRBD2 (5 bases). The germline gives CDR1 SGHVS, CDR2 FNYEAQ. Trimming removed 5 bases at V and 5 bases at J, with 7 bases between. The CDR3 runs 11 residues. The CDR3 region is CASSTGNEQYF. CDR3 in DNA: TGTGCCAGCAGCACCGGGAACGAGCAGTACTTC.

Concerning this clone itself: At one end, the junction sequence differs from germline, possibly due to a read error. Other DNA sequences from this sample encode an identical CDR3 as well. The chain has TRBV19 and TRBJ1-6, with TRBD1 matching over 7 bases. The CDR3 contains 16 residues. Germline V gene lookup returns CDR1 LNHDA and CDR2 SQIVND (reference sequence). The CDR3 reads CASSMGQPSYNSPLHF. CDR3 bases: TGTGCCAGTAGTATGGGACAGCCCTCCTATAATTCCCCCCTCCACTTT.

The chain carries TRBV5-1 and TRBJ2-7; D possibly corresponds to TRBD1 (6 bases). This CDR3 contains 15 residues. Trimming took off 2 bases at V and 4 bases at J, with 16 bases between the two ends. The V gene's germline CDR1 is SGHRS and CDR2 YFSETQ. As DNA, the CDR3 is TGCGCCAGCAGCTTTGGGACACCAACTGGTTACGAGCAGTACTTC. Protein: CASSFGTPTGYEQYF.

The gene calls are TRBV4-3 and TRBJ2-2; D not certain. The V end lost 1 base, the J end lost 1 base, and 7 bases lay between the germline ends. CDR1 and CDR2 (germline): LGHNA, YSLEER. CDR3 length equals 15 residues. The CDR3 here is CASSQALRNTGELFF. CDR3 DNA sequence: TGCGCCAGCAGCCAAGCCCTCAGGAACACCGGGGAGCTGTTTTTT.

The rearrangement links TRBV4-3 to TRBJ1-3; 9 nucleotides agree with TRBD1. The CDR3 contains 15 residues. J gave up 8 bases and V 1 base, and 6 bases lay outside the gene matches. Germline lookup yields CDR1 LGHNA and CDR2 YSLEER. CDR3 in amino acids: CASSQAGTGFYTIYF. The CDR3 DNA sequence: TGCGCCAGCAGCCAAGCGGGGACAGGGTTTTACACCATATATTTT.

This rearrangement joins TRBV19 to TRBJ2-3; the match to TRBD1 covers 12 bases. The J segment lost 5 bases and the V segment lost 6 bases, leaving 6 bases of the junction unmatched. Germline V lookup: CDR1 LNHDA, CDR2 SQIVND (reference sequence). The CDR3 extends over 15 amino acids. DNA of the CDR3: TGTGCCAGTAGGTCGGGACAGGGGGCGCAAGATACGCAGTATTTT. Translated, it gives CASRSGQGAQDTQYF.

This chain joins TRBV27 and TRBJ1-5; 9 positions match TRBD1. J was trimmed by 6 bases and V by 6 bases; bases with no gene match: 6. The CDR3 totals 14 residues. Germline assignment: CDR1 MNHEY and CDR2 SMNVEV (reference sequence). CDR3 loop: CASRRAGQGQPQHF. The CDR3, as DNA: TGTGCCAGCAGGAGGGCGGGACAGGGTCAGCCCCAGCATTTT.

CDR3 in amino acids: CAAGRMNTEAFF. The CDR3 DNA follows: TGTGCCGCGGGACGGATGAACACTGAAGCTTTCTTT. The gene calls are TRBV6-6 and TRBJ1-1; D may be TRBD1 (5 bases). The CDR3 has 12 residues. The germline V gene has CDR1 MNHNY and CDR2 SVGAGI (reference sequence). V lost 11 bases to trimming and J lost 0 bases, with 10 bases between them.

CDR3: CASSAAGEDTQYF. In DNA form, the CDR3 reads TGTGCCAGCAGCGCCGCAGGGGAAGATACGCAGTATTTT. The gene calls are TRBV5-4 and TRBJ2-3; a weak D match, TRBD1 (6 bases). Trimming removed 4 bases from V and 5 bases from J, with 11 bases in between. The CDR3 contains 13 residues. Germline values: CDR1 SGHNT, CDR2 YYREEE (reference sequence).

This chain connects TRBV5-4 to TRBJ2-3; tentative D call: TRBD2 (6 bases). This CDR3 is 14 amino acids long. CDR1 SGHNT and CDR2 YYREEE come from the germline V gene (reference sequence). V was pared by 7 bases and J by 6 bases, with 18 bases between. The CDR3 bases are TGTGCCAGCTCATGGGACTCCCTCTTGGATACGCAGTATTTT. The encoded protein is CASSWDSLLDTQYF.

The genes are TRBV29-1 and TRBJ1-1, with 8 nucleotides matching TRBD1. The CDR3 is made up of 16 amino acids. The germline CDR1 and CDR2 sequences are SQVTM and ANQGSEA. Germline trimming cut 4 bases from V and 0 bases from J; bases unmatched to any gene: 10. In DNA, the CDR3 is TGCAGCGTTGTCAAACACTCGACAGGGGTGAACACTGAAGCTTTCTTT. Translated: CSVVKHSTGVNTEAFF.

This clone occurred once. This chain joins TRBV4-2 and TRBJ1-5, with D possibly being TRBD1 (5 bases). Germline V gene data show CDR1 as LGHNA and CDR2 as YNFKEQ. This CDR3 spans 16 amino acids. Trimming pared 4 bases from V and 0 bases from J, leaving 13 bases between. The CDR3 region has the DNA TGTGCCAGCAGCCGTGGGGCCCCCGATAGCAATCAGCCCCAGCATTTT. It is translated as CASSRGAPDSNQPQHF.

The gene calls are TRBV7-2 and TRBJ1-4; D is possibly TRBD1 (6 bases). In germline, CDR1 is SGHTA, CDR2 FQGNSA. V shed 3 bases and J shed 2 bases, with 16 bases lying between them. This CDR3 spans 17 amino acids. CDR3 sequence reads: CASSLSRGGWTNEKLFF. DNA for the CDR3: TGTGCCAGCAGCTTGTCAAGAGGGGGATGGACTAATGAAAAACTGTTTTTT.

The rearrangement joins TRBV7-9 to TRBJ1-2, with D uncertain. CDR1 SEHNR and CDR2 FQNEAQ come from the germline V gene (reference sequence). Trimming removed 2 bases at V and 8 bases at J, with 9 bases between. The length of the CDR3 is 12 residues. The CDR3 DNA reads TGTGCCAGCAGCTTACTACAGCGGGGCTACACCTTC. It codes for CASSLLQRGYTF.

This clone was observed a handful of times. This chain joins TRBV19 and TRBJ1-1; D uncertain. Germline V CDR1 and CDR2: LNHDA, SQIVND (reference sequence). This CDR3 has 13 amino acids. Trimming stripped 8 bases from V and 4 bases from J, with 14 bases between. In DNA, the CDR3 is TGTGCCAGTGGAGGTCGTGGGCGCACTGAAGCTTTCTTT. It encodes CASGGRGRTEAFF. The entire variable domain, with the rest obtained from reference TRBV19 and TRBJ1-1, is as follows: DGGITQSPKYLFRKEGQNVTLSCEQNLNHDAMYWYRQDPGQGLRLIYYSQIVNDFQKGDIAEGYSVSREKKESFPLTVTSAQKNPTAFYLCASGGRGRTEAFFGQGTRLTVV.

This chain links TRBV5-1 with TRBJ2-2; 8 bases are a match to TRBD1. CDR1 SGHRS and CDR2 YFSETQ come from the germline V gene. The CDR3 runs to 17 residues. V gave up 5 bases and J gave up 4 bases; unmatched junction bases: 13. CDR3 DNA: TGCGCCAGCAGTTCAACTCCAGGGGGCGCGGGCACCGGGGAGCTGTTTTTT. Its translation: CASSSTPGGAGTGELFF.

V usage is TRBV5-5 and J usage is TRBJ1-5; D is unresolved. Germline V CDR1 and CDR2: SGHKS, YYEKEE (reference sequence). Trimming removed 4 bases from V and 0 bases from J, with 17 bases in between. This CDR3 spans 17 amino acids. The DNA for the CDR3 is TGTGCCAGCAGCCATCTCGGGAACCCCTATAGCAATCAGCCCCAGCATTTT. It encodes CASSHLGNPYSNQPQHF. The full variable domain, its missing parts supplied by reference TRBV5-5 and TRBJ1-5, is DAGVTQSPTHLIKTRGQQVTLRCSPISGHKSVSWYQQVLGQGPQFIFQYYEKEERGRGNFPDRFSARQFPNYSSELNVNALLLGDSALYLCASSHLGNPYSNQPQHFGDGTRLSIL.

The genes are TRBV19 and TRBJ1-2; tentatively, D is TRBD1 (5 bases). There are 11 residues in the CDR3. CDR1 LNHDA and CDR2 SQIVND come from the germline V gene (reference sequence). CDR3 loop: CVPLWGCGYTF. In nucleotides, the CDR3 is TGTGTCCCCCTCTGGGGCTGTGGCTACACCTTC.

This chain connects TRBV5-4 to TRBJ2-7; possibly TRBD2 for D (6 bases). Germline values: CDR1 SGHNT, CDR2 YYREEE (reference sequence). This CDR3 comprises 13 residues. Between the trimmed V and J ends, which lost 4 bases and 8 bases, there was a span of 16 bases. The CDR3 loop is CASSLPGGAKQYF. DNA of the CDR3: TGTGCCAGCAGCCTCCCCGGGGGAGCGAAGCAGTACTTC.

The chain uses TRBV30 and TRBJ1-1, with TRBD1 matching 7 bases. V trimming: 4 bases; J trimming: 2 bases; junction bases outside the gene matches: 10. CDR3 length: 15 residues. Germline loops: CDR1 GTSNPN, CDR2 SVGIG (reference sequence). CDR3 bases: TGTGCCTGGACGACAGGGAGTAGTCTCAACACTGAAGCTTTCTTT. It is translated as CAWTTGSSLNTEAFF.

The CDR3 DNA reads TGTGCCATCAGTGGGGGGGTGGAGGCAGATACGCAGTATTTT. The encoded protein is CAISGGVEADTQYF. J is TRBJ2-3 and V is TRBV10-3, with a weak D call TRBD2 (6 bases). The length of the CDR3 is 14 residues. CDR1 and CDR2 (germline): ENHRY, SYGVKD. Trimming cost V 4 bases and J 4 bases, with 12 bases left between them.

The count of this clone is one. V is TRBV5-4 and J is TRBJ2-7; 7 bases align to TRBD1. Trimming took 3 bases from V and 2 from J; bases not matched to a gene: 5. The CDR3 spans 14 residues. CDR1 is SGHNT, CDR2 YYREEE, per germline (reference sequence). The DNA for the CDR3 is TGTGCCAGCAGCTCTAGGGGGCGCCCCTACGAGCAGTACTTC. Translating gives CASSSRGRPYEQYF.

This clone was seen a single time. The chain uses TRBV20-1 and TRBJ1-1, with D unresolved. The germline V and J ends were trimmed by 5 bases and 6 bases, with 7 bases remaining between them. The CDR3 is made up of 10 amino acids. Germline CDR1 DFQATT, CDR2 SNEGSKA (reference sequence). CDR3 in DNA: TGCAGTGCTTCGCCGGCTGAAGCTTTCTTT. Protein sequence: CSASPAEAFF.

The CDR3 DNA reads TGTGCCAGCAGCTTGGCGGGGAACAATCAGCCCCAGCATTTT. It yields the protein CASSLAGNNQPQHF. J is TRBJ1-5 and V is TRBV5-6; D unclear. CDR1 and CDR2 from the germline V gene are SGHDT and YYEEEE. V was pared by 0 bases and J by 3 bases, with 7 bases between. The CDR3 is made up of 14 amino acids.

This chain uses TRBV7-2 with TRBJ2-3, with unresolved D. Germline CDR1 reads SGHTA; CDR2 reads FQGNSA. V lost 0 bases and J 6 bases, leaving 10 bases between the germline ends. CDR3 size: 14 residues. The CDR3, as DNA: TGTGCCAGCAGCTTAGCGGGCCCCAGTGATACGCAGTATTTT. Residues: CASSLAGPSDTQYF.

The V gene is TRBV19, the J gene TRBJ1-1; D is unresolved. V was clipped by 1 base and J by 4 bases, with 13 bases between them. The CDR3 sequence is 15 residues long. Looked up from germline, CDR1 is LNHDA and CDR2 is SQIVND (reference sequence). In DNA form, the CDR3 reads TGTGCCAGTAGTATAGGGTCGACGGGGTCCACTGAAGCTTTCTTT. Its translation is CASSIGSTGSTEAFF.

This clone was observed a single time. The J gene is TRBJ1-1, the V gene TRBV19; TRBD1 matches 10 bases. This CDR3 contains 13 residues. Trimming cost V 4 bases and J 4 bases; bases outside gene matches: 0. Looked up from germline, CDR1 is LNHDA and CDR2 is SQIVND (reference sequence). The CDR3: CASSRTGGTEAFF. The CDR3 coding sequence is TGTGCCAGTAGTAGGACAGGGGGCACTGAAGCTTTCTTT.

The chain carries TRBV7-2 and TRBJ2-1, with TRBD2 matching 8 bases. CDR3 length equals 16 residues. V trimming: 4 bases; J trimming: 1 base; junction bases outside the gene matches: 6. Germline CDR1 and CDR2: SGHTA and FQGNSA. CDR3 protein: CASSSRGGASYNEQFF. The DNA of the CDR3 is TGTGCCAGCAGCTCTCGGGGGGGGGCTTCCTACAATGAGCAGTTCTTC. Using reference TRBV7-2 and TRBJ2-1 for the parts outside the CDR3, the full variable domain is GAGVSQSPSNKVTEKGKDVELRCDPISGHTALYWYRQSLGQGLEFLIYFQGNSAPDKSGLPSDRFSAERTGGSVSTLTIQRTQQEDSAVYLCASSSRGGASYNEQFFGPGTRLTVL.

J is TRBJ2-3 and V is TRBV11-2, with 7 bases that match TRBD2. V lost 3 bases and J lost 2; bases outside the gene matches: 5. The CDR3 runs to 15 residues. CDR1 is SGHAT and CDR2 is FQNNGV in the germline V gene. Here the CDR3 DNA reads TGTGCCAGCAGCTTGGGGGGGGTGGCCACAGATACGCAGTATTTT. Residues: CASSLGGVATDTQYF.

This clone appeared a single time. The V call is TRBV4-1, the J call TRBJ1-4; D remains unclear. Trimming pared 0 bases from V and 3 bases from J, leaving 11 bases between. This CDR3 is built from 16 residues. Germline V gene data show CDR1 as MGHRA and CDR2 as YSYEKL. This CDR3 is CASSQDPGSANEKLFF. The CDR3 DNA is TGCGCCAGCAGCCAAGATCCGGGGTCGGCTAATGAAAAACTGTTTTTT.

DNA for the CDR3: TGCGCCAGCAGCCCACAGGGGAACACTGAAGCTTTCTTT. This codes for CASSPQGNTEAFF. The chain couples TRBV5-1 to TRBJ1-1; D may be TRBD1 (6 bases). There are 13 residues in the CDR3. Germline V lookup: CDR1 SGHRS, CDR2 YFSETQ. V was cut by 4 bases and J by 1 base, with 8 bases left in between.

V is TRBV7-9 and J is TRBJ1-2; a weak D match, TRBD1 (5 bases). Trimming removed 1 base from V and 3 bases from J, with 12 bases in between. The CDR3 extends over 15 amino acids. Germline lookup yields CDR1 SEHNR and CDR2 FQNEAQ (reference sequence). The CDR3 reads CASSLVAGMDYGYTF. Here the CDR3 DNA reads TGTGCCAGCAGCTTAGTTGCAGGGATGGACTATGGCTACACCTTC.